The 22 T cell receptor beta chains below all came from one sample that was sequenced in a study of T cell responses to AZD1222 COVID-19 vaccine. Clones were read by immunoSEQ multiplex PCR, and TCRdb kept only the in-frame ones, dropping some. The table includes some 130,000 clones, roughly 90% detected once. The sample consisted of peripheral blood, taken 28 days after the second AZD1222 dose. The source of these receptors is an adult who received the AZD1222 COVID-19 vaccine.

This clone was picked up one time. The chain links TRBV5-4 to TRBJ1-1; D possibly corresponds to TRBD1 (5 bases). The CDR3 totals 14 residues. In germline, CDR1 is SGHNT, CDR2 YYREEE (reference sequence). With 3 bases removed from V and 4 bases from J, the gap between germline ends came to 13 bases. The chain's CDR3 is CASSSVGGGTEAFF. CDR3 nucleotides: TGTGCCAGCAGCTCCGTCGGCGGGGGCACTGAAGCTTTCTTT. Using reference TRBV5-4 and TRBJ1-1 for the parts outside the CDR3, the full variable domain is ETGVTQSPTHLIKTRGQQVTLRCSSQSGHNTVSWYQQALGQGPQFIFQYYREEENGRGNFPPRFSGLQFPNYSSELNVNALELDDSALYLCASSSVGGGTEAFFGQGTRLTVV.

This chain uses TRBV6-5 with TRBJ1-2; D not resolved. The CDR3 length is 14 residues. Germline CDR1 reads MNHEY; CDR2 reads SVGAGI. V lost 5 bases and J lost 2, with 12 bases in between. The CDR3 sequence: CASSPGRDNYGYTF. CDR3 nucleotide sequence: TGTGCCAGCAGTCCCGGGAGAGACAACTATGGCTACACCTTC.

The V and J genes are TRBV4-2 and TRBJ2-7, with D perhaps TRBD2 (6 bases). The CDR3 sequence is 15 residues long. Germline CDR1 is LGHNA and CDR2 is YNFKEQ. The V and J ends lost 0 bases and 2 bases respectively, with 11 bases between them. CDR3 protein: CASSQDGGATYEQYF. For the CDR3, the DNA is TGTGCCAGCAGCCAAGATGGCGGGGCCACCTACGAGCAGTACTTC.

The rearrangement uses TRBV2 and TRBJ2-3; a possible D gene is TRBD2 (6 bases). Germline CDR1 SNHLY, CDR2 FYNNEI. This CDR3 spans 18 amino acids. The V end was cut by 8 bases, the J end by 7 bases, with 31 bases between. The CDR3 sequence is CASLIAPPGYKGLHTQYF. The CDR3 DNA sequence: TGTGCCAGCCTTATCGCTCCCCCAGGCTATAAAGGACTACATACGCAGTATTTT.

The rearrangement links TRBV30 to TRBJ2-7; weak D call: TRBD2 (5 bases). V was pared by 0 bases and J by 1 base, with 10 bases between. The germline V gene encodes CDR1 GTSNPN and CDR2 SVGIG (reference sequence). The CDR3 has 14 residues. CDR3 residues: CAWSVRGQSYEQYF. The DNA of the CDR3 is TGTGCCTGGAGTGTACGAGGGCAGTCCTACGAGCAGTACTTC.

The V and J genes are TRBV5-4 and TRBJ2-1; no clear D gene. The CDR3 extends over 14 amino acids. Germline V CDR1 and CDR2: SGHNT, YYREEE (reference sequence). Trimming pared 2 bases from V and 4 bases from J, leaving 10 bases between. The CDR3 protein is CASSLEQPYNEQFF. The CDR3 DNA reads TGTGCCAGCAGCTTAGAACAGCCATACAATGAGCAGTTCTTC.

The chain uses TRBV30 and TRBJ2-3; 7 bases line up with TRBD2. Germline lookup yields CDR1 GTSNPN and CDR2 SVGIG (reference sequence). The CDR3 length is 17 residues. The ends lost 4 bases at V and 8 bases at J; junction bases unmatched: 21. CDR3 amino acids: CAWTGRELEWKSSTQYF. The CDR3, as DNA: TGTGCCTGGACCGGGCGGGAGTTGGAGTGGAAGAGTAGTACGCAGTATTTT.

This clone appeared a few times. The chain carries TRBV9 and TRBJ1-2; the D gene is possibly TRBD1 (6 bases). Germline assignment: CDR1 SGDLS and CDR2 YYNGEE. The germline V and J ends were trimmed by 3 bases and 4 bases, with 16 bases remaining between them. The CDR3 is made up of 15 amino acids. DNA for the CDR3: TGTGCCAGCAGCGCAACTAATACAGGGTTCTATGGCTACACCTTC. Translating gives CASSATNTGFYGYTF.

This clone came up a few times. The chain is built from TRBV5-1 and TRBJ1-2, with no clear D. The germline V gene encodes CDR1 SGHRS and CDR2 YFSETQ. V dropped 4 bases and J dropped 8 bases, with 15 bases sitting between them. CDR3 size: 13 residues. The CDR3 DNA reads TGCGCCAGCAGCACCCCCGAGGGCGGAGGCTACACCTTC. Protein sequence: CASSTPEGGGYTF.

The genes are TRBV28 and TRBJ2-7; D remains ambiguous. V was cut by 4 bases and J by 0 bases, with 13 bases left in between. The CDR3 extends over 15 amino acids. Germline V gives CDR1 MDHEN, CDR2 SYDVKM. The CDR3 is CASSWLSHSSYEQYF. In nucleotides, the CDR3 is TGTGCCAGCAGTTGGCTTTCACACAGCTCCTACGAGCAGTACTTC.

CDR3 sequence reads: CASSLDLGAGGQYF. The CDR3 DNA reads as TGTGCCAGCAGCTTAGATCTCGGCGCCGGAGGGCAGTACTTC. The genes are TRBV11-2 and TRBJ2-7; the D gene is possibly TRBD2 (5 bases). The CDR3 spans 14 residues. The germline V and J ends were trimmed by 0 bases and 9 bases, with 15 bases remaining between them. Germline CDR1 reads SGHAT; CDR2 reads FQNNGV.

The chain is built from TRBV5-1 and TRBJ2-7, with D possibly TRBD2 on 6 matching bases. The CDR3 is 14 residues long. Germline loops: CDR1 SGHRS, CDR2 YFSETQ. V was cut by 0 bases and J by 8 bases, with 15 bases left in between. CDR3 nucleotide sequence: TGCGCCAGCAGCTTGGAGTTTGGGGGGTTCAAGCAGTACTTC. As protein: CASSLEFGGFKQYF.

The chain recombines TRBV2 with TRBJ2-7; D gene unclear. Trimming removed 2 bases at V and 3 bases at J, with 14 bases between. The CDR3 runs to 15 residues. Germline lookup yields CDR1 SNHLY and CDR2 FYNNEI. The CDR3 nucleotides read TGTGCCAGCAGTGAACGAAGGGTCAATAACTACGAGCAGTACTTC. This encodes CASSERRVNNYEQYF.

J is TRBJ2-7 and V is TRBV6-1; weak D call: TRBD1 (6 bases). This CDR3 is built from 16 residues. Germline-derived CDR1 and CDR2 are MNHNS and SASEGT. V gave up 4 bases and J gave up 0 bases, with 16 bases separating them. DNA of the CDR3: TGTGCCAGCAGTGCCCGAGGACAGAAGATCTCCTACGAGCAGTACTTC. Translation: CASSARGQKISYEQYF.

This sequence joins TRBV23-1 and TRBJ1-1; D remains unclear. TRBV23-1 has ORF status, its function being uncertain. The CDR3 spans 14 residues. V was clipped by 2 bases and J by 2 bases, with 9 bases between them. The CDR3 sequence: CASSQQSLNTEAFF. CDR3 DNA sequence: TGCGCCAGCAGTCAACAGTCTCTAAACACTGAAGCTTTCTTT.

The chain couples TRBV4-2 to TRBJ2-3; TRBD2 agrees at 10 bases. The V segment lost 0 bases and the J segment 0 bases; nucleotides outside the gene matches: 9. This CDR3 region has 19 residues. Germline CDR1 LGHNA, CDR2 YNFKEQ. As DNA, the CDR3 is TGTGCCAGCAGCCAAGACCGACTAGCGGGCGCCCTGAGCACAGATACGCAGTATTTT. Translating gives CASSQDRLAGALSTDTQYF.

This chain connects TRBV3-1 (or the pseudogene TRBV3-2) to TRBJ2-7, with D possibly being TRBD2 (6 bases). This CDR3 comprises 17 residues. V dropped 1 base and J dropped 0 bases, with 16 bases sitting between them. CDR1 and CDR2 from the germline V gene are LGHDT and YNNKEL (reference sequence). CDR3 in amino acids: CASSQGGRQGVSYEQYF. As DNA, the CDR3 is TGTGCCAGCAGCCAAGGGGGGAGGCAGGGTGTCTCCTACGAGCAGTACTTC.

There are a few counts of this clone. CDR3 protein: CASSQEARLAKNTGELFF. As DNA, the CDR3 is TGTGCCAGCAGCCAAGAGGCGCGACTAGCGAAAAACACCGGGGAGCTGTTTTTT. The chain links TRBV3-1 (or the pseudogene TRBV3-2) to TRBJ2-2; 8 bases fit TRBD2. In germline, CDR1 is LGHDT, CDR2 YNNKEL (reference sequence). The V and J ends lost 0 bases and 2 bases, in that order; junction bases with no gene match: 8. The CDR3 extends over 18 amino acids.

V gene TRBV3-1 (or the pseudogene TRBV3-2) combines with J gene TRBJ2-3; possibly TRBD1 for D (5 bases). The germline V gene has CDR1 LGHDT and CDR2 YNNKEL (reference sequence). The CDR3 totals 11 residues. V was trimmed by 6 bases and J by 8 bases, leaving 9 bases between them. The CDR3: CASRYQGTQYF. The CDR3 DNA reads TGTGCCAGCAGGTATCAGGGTACGCAGTATTTT.

V usage is TRBV2 and J usage is TRBJ2-7, with D perhaps TRBD2 (6 bases). The V end was cut by 7 bases, the J end by 0 bases, with 13 bases between. Per the germline V gene, CDR1 is SNHLY and CDR2 is FYNNEI. The CDR3 sequence is 14 residues long. CDR3 sequence reads: CASTGTLSSYEQYF. CDR3 nucleotides: TGTGCCAGCACCGGGACTTTGAGCTCCTACGAGCAGTACTTC.

The CDR3 nucleotides read TGTGCCAGCACCAGGGGGGAAAACACTGAAGCTTTCTTT. Residues: CASTRGENTEAFF. The rearrangement links TRBV25-1 to TRBJ1-1; TRBD1 aligns across 7 bases. Germline CDR1 and CDR2: MGHDK and SYGVNS. V was pared by 7 bases and J by 2 bases, with 4 bases of the junction left unmatched. The CDR3 spans 13 residues.

This clone was recorded only once. V is TRBV7-9 and J is TRBJ1-4; D is possibly TRBD1 (6 bases). Trimming took off 9 bases at V and 3 bases at J, with 20 bases between the two ends. CDR1 and CDR2 from the germline V gene are SEHNR and FQNEAQ (reference sequence). CDR3 length equals 16 residues. CDR3 sequence reads: CASQPRTGYPNEKLFF. The DNA of the CDR3 is TGTGCCAGTCAGCCTCGTACAGGGTACCCTAATGAAAAACTGTTTTTT.